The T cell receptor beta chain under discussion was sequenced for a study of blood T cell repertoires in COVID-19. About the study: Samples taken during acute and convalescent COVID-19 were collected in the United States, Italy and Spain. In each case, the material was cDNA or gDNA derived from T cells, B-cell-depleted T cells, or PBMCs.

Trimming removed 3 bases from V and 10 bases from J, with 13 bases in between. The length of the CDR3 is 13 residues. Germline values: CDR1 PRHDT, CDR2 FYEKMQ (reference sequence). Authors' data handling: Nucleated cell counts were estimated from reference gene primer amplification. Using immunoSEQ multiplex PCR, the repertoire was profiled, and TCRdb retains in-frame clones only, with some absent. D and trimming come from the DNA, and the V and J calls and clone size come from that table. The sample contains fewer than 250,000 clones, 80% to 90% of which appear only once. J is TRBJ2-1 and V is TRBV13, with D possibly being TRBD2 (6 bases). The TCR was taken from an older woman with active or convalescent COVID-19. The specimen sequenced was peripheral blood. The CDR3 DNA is TGTGCCAGCAGCTTGGCCCTAGCGACGGAGCAGTTCTTC. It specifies CASSLALATEQFF.